The 21 T cell receptor beta chains reported below all come from one sample, sequenced in a study of Tregs in tolerant kidney transplant recipients. TCRdb keeps only in-frame clones here, not all; method: immunoSEQ multiplex PCR. Of under 300,000 clones listed, 80% to 85% are singletons. What was sequenced was CD4+ T cells from blood. The receptors were gathered from a human donor in good health.

This chain uses TRBV19 with TRBJ1-1, with D perhaps TRBD1 (5 bases). V lost 7 bases and J 6 bases, leaving 15 bases between the germline ends. The CDR3 is 13 amino acids. CDR1 is LNHDA, CDR2 SQIVND, per germline (reference sequence). CDR3 sequence: CASKGDSKAEAFF. The CDR3 DNA is TGTGCCAGTAAAGGCGACAGTAAAGCTGAAGCTTTCTTT. Full variable domain (missing parts from reference TRBV19 and TRBJ1-1): DGGITQSPKYLFRKEGQNVTLSCEQNLNHDAMYWYRQDPGQGLRLIYYSQIVNDFQKGDIAEGYSVSREKKESFPLTVTSAQKNPTAFYLCASKGDSKAEAFFGQGTRLTVV.

The V and J genes are TRBV5-5 and TRBJ2-5; no clear D. Between the trimmed V and J ends, which lost 4 bases and 5 bases, there was a span of 12 bases. The CDR3 runs to 13 residues. Germline V gives CDR1 SGHKS, CDR2 YYEKEE (reference sequence). The chain's CDR3 is CASSPEGRETQYF. The CDR3 DNA follows: TGTGCCAGCAGCCCAGAAGGACGGGAGACCCAGTACTTC.

Regarding this clone: A read error may account for a junction end that differs from germline. This chain connects TRBV15 to TRBJ2-7; 9 nucleotides agree with TRBD1. Germline V CDR1 and CDR2: LNHNV, YYDKDF (reference sequence). The CDR3 is 15 residues long. The CDR3 sequence is CTTSRDGQGIYEQYF. Here the CDR3 DNA reads TGTACCACCAGCAGAGACGGACAGGGGATCTACGAGCAGTACTTC.

For the CDR3, the DNA is TGTGCCAGCCAACTAGGACTAGCGGGAGCACCGTTCTTC. Protein: CASQLGLAGAPFF. The gene calls are TRBV6-1 and TRBJ2-1; 13 bases are a match to TRBD2. This CDR3 is built from 13 residues. The V gene end was trimmed by 8 bases and the J gene end by 15 bases; junction bases not matched to a gene: 10. Germline-derived CDR1 and CDR2 are MNHNS and SASEGT.

This clone was seen a single time. V and J are TRBV30 and TRBJ1-1, with 9 bases fitting TRBD1. V trimming: 8 bases; J trimming: 0 bases; junction bases outside the gene matches: 4. The CDR3 is made up of 13 amino acids. Germline-derived CDR1 and CDR2 are GTSNPN and SVGIG (reference sequence). As DNA, the CDR3 is TGTGCCGGACACAGGGGGCTGAACACTGAAGCTTTCTTT. Its protein is CAGHRGLNTEAFF.

The chain joins TRBV4-1 to TRBJ2-5; TRBD2 aligns across 9 bases. Unmatched junction bases numbered 4, after V lost 1 base and J lost 4 bases. This CDR3 comprises 15 residues. Germline V gene lookup returns CDR1 MGHRA and CDR2 YSYEKL. CDR3 nucleotides: TGCGCCAGCAGCCAAGGAGCGGGAGGTATAGAGACCCAGTACTTC. This encodes CASSQGAGGIETQYF.

The gene calls are TRBV7-8 and TRBJ2-3; 14 nucleotides align to TRBD2. J lost 4 bases, V lost 1 base, and 10 bases had no gene match. The CDR3 runs 19 residues. Looked up from germline, CDR1 is SGHVS and CDR2 is FQNEAQ. CDR3 nucleotide sequence: TGTGCCAGCAGCTTAGGGGTTGGGACTAGCGGGAGACGGGCAGATACGCAGTATTTT. Its protein product is CASSLGVGTSGRRADTQYF. Full variable domain (rest looked up from reference TRBV7-8 and TRBJ2-3): GAGVSQSPRYKVAKRGQDVALRCDPISGHVSLFWYQQALGQGPEFLTYFQNEAQLDKSGLPSDRFFAERPEGSVSTLKIQRTQQEDSAVYLCASSLGVGTSGRRADTQYFGPGTRLTVL.

The chain recombines TRBV6-1 with TRBJ1-6, with D unresolved. The germline V and J ends were trimmed by 4 bases and 0 bases, with 10 bases remaining between them. The germline V gene has CDR1 MNHNS and CDR2 SASEGT. There are 16 residues in the CDR3. The CDR3 DNA follows: TGTGCCAGCAGTGTCCTAAGGACCTCCTATAATTCACCCCTCCACTTT. Its translation: CASSVLRTSYNSPLHF.

This rearrangement joins TRBV18 to TRBJ1-5, with 7 positions matching TRBD1. Germline CDR1 is KGHSH and CDR2 is LQKENI. After removal of 3 bases from V and 0 bases from J, the junction contained 2 bases not matched to a gene. This CDR3 comprises 15 residues. CDR3 DNA: TGTGCCAGCTCACCGGACAGGTATAGCAATCAGCCCCAGCATTTT. It yields the protein CASSPDRYSNQPQHF.

V usage is TRBV5-4 and J usage is TRBJ1-4; TRBD1 is a possible D gene (5 bases). Trimming removed 6 bases from V and 4 bases from J, with 13 bases in between. Germline CDR1 reads SGHNT; CDR2 reads YYREEE (reference sequence). The length of the CDR3 is 14 residues. CDR3 coding DNA: TGTGCCAGCAACGTCGGGGGGAGTAATGAAAAACTGTTTTTT. It codes for CASNVGGSNEKLFF.

This clone has a single count. The rearrangement joins TRBV29-1 to TRBJ2-3; TRBD1 agrees at 7 bases. Germline trimming cut 6 bases from V and 6 bases from J; bases unmatched to any gene: 15. The CDR3 length is 15 residues. CDR1 SQVTM and CDR2 ANQGSEA come from the germline V gene. The CDR3, as DNA: TGCAGCGTGACAAACGAGGGACAGCCGGGGGATACGCAGTATTTT. This gives the protein CSVTNEGQPGDTQYF.

The chain combines TRBV9 with TRBJ2-3; the match to TRBD2 covers 9 bases. Germline V gene data show CDR1 as SGDLS and CDR2 as YYNGEE. Trimming removed 0 bases from V and 3 bases from J; junction bases left unmatched: 5. CDR3 size: 16 residues. CDR3 coding DNA: TGTGCCAGCAGCGTAGATAGCGGGAGCCTTACAGATACGCAGTATTTT. Encoded protein: CASSVDSGSLTDTQYF.

The chain has TRBV6-5 and TRBJ2-1, with D possibly TRBD2 on 5 matching bases. The CDR3 spans 12 residues. Looked up from germline, CDR1 is MNHEY and CDR2 is SVGAGI. Deletions cut 8 bases from V and 11 bases from J, with 16 bases between. The CDR3 reads CASRADWRKQFF. DNA of the CDR3: TGTGCCAGCCGAGCGGATTGGCGGAAGCAGTTCTTC.

This sequence joins TRBV7-7 and TRBJ2-2; D ambiguous. The CDR3 totals 14 residues. Germline V lookup: CDR1 SSHAT, CDR2 FNYEAQ (reference sequence). Trimming took 6 bases from V and 5 from J, leaving 13 bases between them. CDR3 DNA: TGTGCCAGCAGACCTAGAGTAGGGACCGGGGAGCTGTTTTTT. This codes for CASRPRVGTGELFF.

The chain is built from TRBV4-2 and TRBJ1-1, with D unresolved. From germline, CDR1 is LGHNA and CDR2 YNFKEQ. CDR3 size: 16 residues. Between the trimmed V and J ends, which lost 4 bases and 0 bases, there was a span of 15 bases. This chain's CDR3 is CASSPTTRSMNTEAFF. CDR3 coding DNA: TGTGCCAGCAGCCCGACGACAAGGTCTATGAACACTGAAGCTTTCTTT.

The rearrangement uses TRBV5-1 and TRBJ1-6; 7 bases line up with TRBD1. CDR1 is SGHRS, CDR2 YFSETQ, per germline. CDR3 size: 16 residues. J gave up 3 bases and V 0 bases, and 3 bases lay outside the gene matches. CDR3 sequence: CASSLGRDSYNSPLHF. CDR3 DNA sequence: TGCGCCAGCAGCTTGGGCCGGGACAGCTATAATTCACCCCTCCACTTT. Looking up the rest from reference TRBV5-1 and TRBJ1-6 gives the full variable domain: KAGVTQTPRYLIKTRGQQVTLSCSPISGHRSVSWYQQTPGQGLQFLFEYFSETQRNKGNFPGRFSGRQFSNSRSEMNVSTLELGDSALYLCASSLGRDSYNSPLHFGNGTRLTVT.

The rearrangement links TRBV9 to TRBJ1-2; weak D call: TRBD1 (5 bases). CDR3 size: 15 residues. Germline CDR1 and CDR2: SGDLS and YYNGEE. V was cut by 1 base and J by 3 bases, with 13 bases left in between. DNA for the CDR3: TGTGCCAGCAGCGTAAGCCCGGGGCCGTACTATGGCTACACCTTC. Encoded protein: CASSVSPGPYYGYTF.

About this clone itself: The sample carries other DNA sequences with the same CDR3. V gene TRBV6-1 combines with J gene TRBJ1-1, with D unclear. CDR3 size: 12 residues. Germline CDR1 is MNHNS and CDR2 is SASEGT. V was shortened by 6 bases and J by 0 bases, with 5 bases between the two germline ends. The CDR3 region has the DNA TGTGCCAGCAGCAGGTTGAACACTGAAGCTTTCTTT. Translation: CASSRLNTEAFF.

The chain combines TRBV5-1 with TRBJ2-1; 7 nucleotides line up with TRBD1. CDR3 length equals 14 residues. Germline V gene lookup returns CDR1 SGHRS and CDR2 YFSETQ. J gave up 7 bases and V 2 bases, and 6 bases lay outside the gene matches. The CDR3 nucleotides are TGCGCCAGCAGCTTCCAGGGGGAGTTTAATGAGCAGTTCTTC. This gives the protein CASSFQGEFNEQFF.

V is TRBV4-2 and J is TRBJ2-2, with D perhaps matching TRBD2 (5 bases). Trimming took 4 bases from V and 6 from J, leaving 15 bases between them. Germline V gene sequence: CDR1 LGHNA, CDR2 YNFKEQ. This CDR3 is 15 amino acids long. The CDR3 loop reads CASSPAAVRAGELFF. CDR3 coding DNA: TGTGCCAGCAGCCCAGCGGCGGTGAGGGCCGGGGAGCTGTTTTTT.

Details on this clone: This CDR3 is also generated by other DNA sequences in the sample. The rearrangement joins TRBV19 to TRBJ1-4; D is unresolved. Germline V gives CDR1 LNHDA, CDR2 SQIVND (reference sequence). The V end lost 6 bases, the J end lost 2 bases, and 7 bases lay between the germline ends. The CDR3 is 13 residues long. CDR3 protein: CASRGYTNEKLFF. The CDR3 coding sequence is TGTGCCAGTAGGGGGTACACTAATGAAAAACTGTTTTTT.